This is a list of T cell receptor beta chains from one sample in a study of blood T cell repertoires in COVID-19. Assay used: immunoSEQ multiplex PCR; TCRdb lists only in-frame clones, some missing. The sample holds almost 20,000 clones, around 74% seen once. The source material was peripheral blood. Receptor source: a man of 80 years or more with acute or convalescent COVID-19. The CDR3 runs from the conserved cysteine through the conserved F or W. The D gene is left open where the match is weak. Rows give clone size only sometimes, using once, few, many, or a class for an expanded clone.

CASSPRGGAQFF | TGTGCCAGCAGCCCGAGGGGGGGGGCGCAGTTCTTC | . | . | TRBJ2-1 | TRBV5-4
CASSLQGTSTFNEQFF | TGTGCCAGCAGCCTACAAGGGACTAGCACATTCAATGAGCAGTTCTTC | . | TRBD2 | TRBJ2-1 | TRBV7-3
CASSPGDGTGWHSPLHF | TGTGCCAGCAGCCCTGGGGATGGGACAGGGTGGCATTCACCCCTCCACTTT | . | TRBD1 | TRBJ1-6 | TRBV7-9
CASSRDSLIRTYNEQFF | TGCGCCAGCAGCCGGGACAGCCTGATTCGAACGTACAATGAGCAGTTCTTC | . | TRBD1 | TRBJ2-1 | TRBV5-1
CAWSLEGAGEQYF | TGTGCCTGGAGTCTGGAGGGAGCGGGCGAGCAGTACTTC | . | . | TRBJ2-7 | TRBV30
CSVYSPGQGNHGYTF | TGCAGCGTCTACTCGCCGGGACAGGGGAACCATGGCTACACCTTC | few | TRBD1 | TRBJ1-2 | TRBV29-1
CASSQRAGVNTGELFF | TGTGCCAGCAGCCAACGGGCGGGAGTTAACACCGGGGAGCTGTTTTTT | few | TRBD2 | TRBJ2-2 | TRBV3-1/TRBV3-2
CASSLDREGEKLFF | TGCGCCAGCAGCCTTGACAGGGAAGGGGAAAAACTGTTTTTT | . | TRBD1 | TRBJ1-4 | TRBV5-1
CAISELLAGVTGELFF | TGTGCCATCAGTGAGTTGTTAGCGGGAGTCACCGGGGAGCTGTTTTTT | . | TRBD2 | TRBJ2-2 | TRBV10-3
CATSEGTDYNEKLFF | TGTGCCACCAGTGAAGGGACAGACTATAATGAAAAACTGTTTTTT | once | TRBD1 | TRBJ1-4 | TRBV24-1
CASSYSDRGFKETQYF | TGTGCCAGCAGTTACTCAGACAGGGGGTTTAAGGAGACCCAGTACTTC | . | TRBD1 | TRBJ2-5 | TRBV6-5
CASKVPGLGGYTF | TGTGCCAGTAAGGTGCCAGGATTGGGTGGCTACACCTTC | . | . | TRBJ1-2 | TRBV19
CASGGTGNTGELFF | TGTGCCAGTGGGGGGACCGGCAACACCGGGGAGCTGTTTTTT | . | . | TRBJ2-2 | TRBV19
CAWNGGFSGNTIYF | TGTGCCTGGAATGGCGGATTCTCTGGAAACACCATATATTTT | once | . | TRBJ1-3 | TRBV30
CASSRRQSQETQYF | TGTGCCAGCTCACGGAGACAGAGCCAAGAGACCCAGTACTTC | few | . | TRBJ2-5 | TRBV18
CASSDQSMDRVFSDTQYF | TGTGCCAGCAGCGATCAATCGATGGACAGGGTGTTTTCAGATACGCAGTATTTT | . | TRBD1 | TRBJ2-3 | TRBV7-2
CATRAGTGNTGELFF | TGTGCCACCAGGGCCGGGACAGGAAACACCGGGGAGCTGTTTTTT | few | TRBD1 | TRBJ2-2 | TRBV24-1
CASSMPMVGGTVEELFF | TGTGCCAGTAGTATGCCGATGGTTGGCGGGACAGTTGAGGAGCTGTTTTTT | . | . | TRBJ2-2 | TRBV19
CASSTRVADTQYF | TGCGCCAGCAGTACTCGGGTGGCAGATACGCAGTATTTT | . | . | TRBJ2-3 | TRBV10-1
CASSTLRESDTQYF | TGTGCCAGCAGCACGTTGCGGGAATCAGATACGCAGTATTTT | . | . | TRBJ2-3 | TRBV11-2
CASSLLTGSNTEAFF | TGTGCCAGCAGCTTGCTGACAGGGTCGAACACTGAAGCTTTCTTT | . | TRBD1 | TRBJ1-1 | TRBV5-4
CASSFQGTEQYF | TGTGCCAGCAGTTTCCAGGGGACCGAGCAGTACTTC | few | . | TRBJ2-7 | TRBV12-3/TRBV12-4
CASSFGSEQFF | TGTGCCAGCAGCTTTGGCTCGGAGCAGTTCTTC | few | . | TRBJ2-1 | TRBV11-2
CASTSRANKGGGYTF | TGTGCCAGCACATCGAGGGCGAATAAGGGCGGTGGCTACACCTTC | . | . | TRBJ1-2 | TRBV19